This TCR beta chain was retrieved from a study of regulatory T cells in long-lasting Graves disease. Time point: newly diagnosed GD, antithyroid drugs for less than 3 months. The TCR library was made from RNA that had been extracted from PBMCs in TRIzol. TCR beta libraries were built with iRepertoire HTBI primers and Arm-PCR of CDR3 regions. TCRdb ran MiXCR on the multiplex PCR reads and lists one entry per CDR3 protein. The sample has about 330,000 distinct CDR3 sequences, roughly 16% seen once; the top ten hold 20% to 25%. Many counts were recorded for this clonotype. The same sample was also used in a study of T cells in Graves' hyperthyroidism and ophthalmopathy.

The starting material was peripheral blood mononuclear cells (PBMCs), obtained at new diagnosis, from a patient treated with antithyroid drugs. This TCR derives from a woman under 30 with Graves disease.

CDR3 amino acids: CASSLDLGGYTF. Here the CDR3 DNA reads TGTGCCAGCAGTTTGGATCTGGGTGGCTACACCTTC. The chain has TRBV12-3 or TRBV12-4 and TRBJ1-2; D gene ambiguous. V lost 3 bases and J 7 bases, leaving 9 bases between the germline ends. The CDR3 runs 12 residues.